This paragraph covers one T cell receptor (beta chain) sequence. The record originates from a study of OX40 agonist ivuxolimab in advanced cancers. Study information: Dose-escalation cases comprised hepatocellular carcinoma, melanoma, renal cell or head and neck cancer. A mean age of 60 years, range about 20 to 79, was recorded, and 82.7% were male.

Systemic immunosuppression or autoimmune disease history was grounds to exclude patients. Here immunoSEQ multiplex PCR was the method, and the copy in TCRdb shows in-frame clones only, minus some. The table shows 60,000 to 80,000 clones, with around 80% occurring only once. Sequenced material: CD4+ or CD8+ T cells sorted from blood, taken in a trial of the OX40 agonist ivuxolimab. The receptor comes from an adult with an advanced solid tumor such as melanoma, head and neck, liver or kidney cancer.

The CDR3 sequence: CASTGARVGEKLFF. CDR3 bases: TGTGCCAGTACCGGGGCGAGAGTGGGAGAAAAACTGTTTTTT. This chain links TRBV19 with TRBJ1-4, with a tentative D call TRBD1 (5 bases). The CDR3 length is 14 residues. Germline CDR1 is LNHDA and CDR2 is SQIVND (reference sequence). V lost 7 bases to trimming and J lost 8 bases, with 17 bases between them. Full variable domain (missing parts from reference TRBV19 and TRBJ1-4): DGGITQSPKYLFRKEGQNVTLSCEQNLNHDAMYWYRQDPGQGLRLIYYSQIVNDFQKGDIAEGYSVSREKKESFPLTVTSAQKNPTAFYLCASTGARVGEKLFFGSGTQLSVL.